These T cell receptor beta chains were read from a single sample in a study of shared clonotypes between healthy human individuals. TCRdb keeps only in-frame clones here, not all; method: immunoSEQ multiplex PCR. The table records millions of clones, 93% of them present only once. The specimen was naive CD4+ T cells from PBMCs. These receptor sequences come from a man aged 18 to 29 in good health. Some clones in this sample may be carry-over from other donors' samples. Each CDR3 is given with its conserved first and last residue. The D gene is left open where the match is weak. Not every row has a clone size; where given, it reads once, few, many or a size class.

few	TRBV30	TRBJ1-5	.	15	TGTGCCTGGAGTGTAGGCTCTTTGGGCAATCAGCCCCAGCATTTT	CAWSVGSLGNQPQHF
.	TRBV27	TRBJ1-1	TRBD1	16	TGTGCCAGCAGTTTGTACCGGGACAGGGAAGGCACTGAAGCTTTCTTT	CASSLYRDREGTEAFF
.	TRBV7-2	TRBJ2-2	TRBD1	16	TGTGCCAGCAGCTCATTTCCCGGGACAGTCACCGGGGAGCTGTTTTTT	CASSSFPGTVTGELFF
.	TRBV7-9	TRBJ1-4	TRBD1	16	TGTGCCAGCAGCCCGATCTGGGACAGGGGGAATGAAAAACTGTTTTTT	CASSPIWDRGNEKLFF
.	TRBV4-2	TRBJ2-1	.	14	TGTGCCAGCAGCCAAGAGCGCATTTCTAATGAGCAGTTCTTC	CASSQERISNEQFF
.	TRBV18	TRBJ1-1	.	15	TGTGCCAGCTCACCATTGAGCGGAATGAACACTGAAGCTTTCTTT	CASSPLSGMNTEAFF
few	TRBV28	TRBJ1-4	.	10	TGTGCCAGCCGGGGGGAAAAACTGTTTTTT	CASRGEKLFF
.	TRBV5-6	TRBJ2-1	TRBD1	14	TGTGCCAGCAGCTTGAGGGGGCCGGGGAATGAGCAGTTCTTC	CASSLRGPGNEQFF
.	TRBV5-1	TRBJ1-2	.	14	TGCGCCAGCAGCTCTAACAGCGTGGACTATGGCTACACCTTC	CASSSNSVDYGYTF
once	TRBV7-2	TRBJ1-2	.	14	TGTGCCAGCAGCTTAGTAGGGCTAAACTATGGCTACACCTTC	CASSLVGLNYGYTF
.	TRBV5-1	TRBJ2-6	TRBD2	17	TGCGCCAGCAGTCGGACTAGCGGGAACTCTGGGGCCAACGTCCTGACTTTC	CASSRTSGNSGANVLTF
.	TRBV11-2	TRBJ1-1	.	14	TGTGCCAGCAGCTTAGGTCAGGGGCGCACTGAAGCTTTCTTT	CASSLGQGRTEAFF
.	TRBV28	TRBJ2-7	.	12	TGTGCCAGCAGTTCCACTATCTTGGAGCAGTACTTC	CASSSTILEQYF
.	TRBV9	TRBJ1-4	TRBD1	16	TGTGCCAGCAGCCCGCGATGGACAGGGAATAATGAAAAACTGTTTTTT	CASSPRWTGNNEKLFF
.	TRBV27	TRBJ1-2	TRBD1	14	TGTGCCAGCAGTTGGACAGGTTTCGACTATGGCTACACCTTC	CASSWTGFDYGYTF
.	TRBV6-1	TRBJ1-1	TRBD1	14	TGTGCCAGCAGGCGAGAGGGGGCCAACACTGAAGCTTTCTTT	CASRREGANTEAFF
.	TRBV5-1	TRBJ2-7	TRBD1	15	TGCGCCAGCAGCCAAAGACAGGGGGCGAGGAACGAGCAGTACTTC	CASSQRQGARNEQYF
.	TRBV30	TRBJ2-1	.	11	TGTGCCCAGACTAGTCGCAATGAGCAGTTCTTC	CAQTSRNEQFF
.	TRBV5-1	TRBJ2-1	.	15	TGCGCCTCATTCTCGGGGCAGGGCACCTACAATGAGCAGTTCTTC	CASFSGQGTYNEQFF
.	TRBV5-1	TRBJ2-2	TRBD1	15	TGCGCCAGCAGCGCGGGACAGGGACACACCGGGGAGCTGTTTTTT	CASSAGQGHTGELFF
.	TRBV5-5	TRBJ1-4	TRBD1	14	TGTGCCAGCAGCTGGACAGGGGCTGGAGAAAAACTGTTTTTT	CASSWTGAGEKLFF
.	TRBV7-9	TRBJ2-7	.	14	TGTGCCAGCAGCTCTGATACGCTTTCTTACGAGCAGTACTTC	CASSSDTLSYEQYF
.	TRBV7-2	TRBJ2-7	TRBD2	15	TGTGCCAGCAGCTTAAGCCTAGCGGGTCTCTACGAGCAGTACTTC	CASSLSLAGLYEQYF
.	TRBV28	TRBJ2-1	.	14	TGTGCCAGCACTCCTCAGGGGGGGGGCAATGAGCAGTTCTTC	CASTPQGGGNEQFF
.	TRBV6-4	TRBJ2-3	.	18	TGTGCCAGCAGAGAACAACCCGAGGACAGCCGACGCACAGATACGCAGTATTTT	CASREQPEDSRRTDTQYF
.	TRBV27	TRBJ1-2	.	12	TGTGCCAGCAGTCAGGACAGTCGGGGCTACACCTTC	CASSQDSRGYTF
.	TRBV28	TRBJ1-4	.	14	TGTGCCAGCAGTTTAACCGGAAATAATGAAAAACTGTTTTTT	CASSLTGNNEKLFF
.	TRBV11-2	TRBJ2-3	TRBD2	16	TGTGCCAGCAGCACCTTAGCGGGAGGGCGGGCAGATACGCAGTATTTT	CASSTLAGGRADTQYF
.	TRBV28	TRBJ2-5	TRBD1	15	TGTGCCAGCAGTTTCTCCGGACAGGGCCGGGGGACCCAGTACTTC	CASSFSGQGRGTQYF
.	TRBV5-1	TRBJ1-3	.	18	TGCGCCAGCAGCCTGAACGCCCTAAAGTTCGTTCCTGGAAACACCATATATTTT	CASSLNALKFVPGNTIYF
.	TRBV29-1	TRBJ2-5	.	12	TGCAGCGTTACAGGGCCAGAGGAGACCCAGTACTTC	CSVTGPEETQYF
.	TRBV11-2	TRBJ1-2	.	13	TGTGCCAGCAGCTGGACGGTAAACTATGGCTACACCTTC	CASSWTVNYGYTF
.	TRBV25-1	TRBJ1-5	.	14	TGTGCCAGCAGTGAACAGGGAAACGATCAGCCCCAGCATTTT	CASSEQGNDQPQHF
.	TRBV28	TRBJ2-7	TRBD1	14	TGTGCCAGCACCACGACAGGGGAAACCTACGAGCAGTACTTC	CASTTTGETYEQYF
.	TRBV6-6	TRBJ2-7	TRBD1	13	TGTGCCAGCATCGTGGACAGGGTTGAAGAGCAGTACTTC	CASIVDRVEEQYF
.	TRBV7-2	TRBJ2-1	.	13	TGTGCCAGCAGCCCGTTGGGTGGGGGTGAGCAGTTCTTC	CASSPLGGGEQFF
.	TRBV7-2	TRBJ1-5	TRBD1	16	TGTGCCAGCAGCATGACAGGGGGGACAGTCTATCAGCCCCAGCATTTT	CASSMTGGTVYQPQHF
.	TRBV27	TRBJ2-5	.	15	TGTGCCAGCAGTTTGTTTGGCGGGTACCAAGAGACCCAGTACTTC	CASSLFGGYQETQYF
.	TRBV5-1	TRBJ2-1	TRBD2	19	TGCGCCAGCAGCCCCTGGACTAGCGGGACCACGCCTTCCTACAATGAGCAGTTCTTC	CASSPWTSGTTPSYNEQFF
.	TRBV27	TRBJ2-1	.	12	TGTGCCAGCAGTTTAAAGGGAAATGAGCAGTTCTTC	CASSLKGNEQFF
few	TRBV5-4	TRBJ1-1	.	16	TGTGCCAGCAGCTTAGGCCAGGGGAGAATTGCAACTGAAGCTTTCTTT	CASSLGQGRIATEAFF
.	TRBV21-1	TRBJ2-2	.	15	TGTGCCAGCAGCCCCTTCGGGCAGGGGGACGGGGAGCTGTTTTTT	CASSPFGQGDGELFF